The clone carrying this T cell receptor (beta chain) was picked up many times. No antigen is known for it. The data stem from a study of metastatic and nonmetastatic thyroid tumors. About the research overall: A comparison of repertoires was made across blood and tumor or nodule tissue from malignant and benign thyroid patients. Whole-study findings and limits: It was reported that TCR beta diversity was significantly higher in malignant thyroid tumors than benign nodules, in blood and tumor.

The germline gives CDR1 SGHRS, CDR2 YFSETQ. Trimming removed 0 bases from V and 8 bases from J, with 12 bases in between. The CDR3 covers 14 residues. All patients were treatment-naive before thyroid surgery. TCRdb re-called clones from the PCR reads using MiXCR. The sample consists of some 20,000 clones, approximately 14% of them appearing once. Sequencing was performed on blood. The TCR originated in a female donor with papillary thyroid cancer or a benign thyroid nodule (not recorded which). Some clones in this sample may be carry-over from other donors' samples. The chain couples TRBV5-1 to TRBJ1-3; no definite D call. The CDR3: CASSLAAVGDTIYF. For the CDR3, the DNA is TGCGCCAGCAGCTTGGCGGCCGTGGGAGACACCATATATTTT.